A selection of T cell receptor beta chains follows, all from one sample in a study of blood T cell repertoires in COVID-19. Clones were sequenced by immunoSEQ multiplex PCR, and TCRdb holds only the in-frame ones, with some missing. The data hold about 74,000 clones, with around 87% observed a single time. The sequencing sample was made of peripheral blood. The receptors stem from a woman older than 75 with active or convalescent COVID-19. Both conserved end residues are part of each CDR3. The order of the fields is V gene, J gene, CDR3 protein.

v_gene: TRBV7-8; j_gene: TRBJ1-1; CDR3aa: CASATGRGITEAFF
v_gene: TRBV6-5; j_gene: TRBJ1-3; CDR3aa: CASSYSIGQVGNTIYF
v_gene: TRBV7-9; j_gene: TRBJ2-3; CDR3aa: CASSMSGTSGGTTDTQYF
v_gene: TRBV5-1; j_gene: TRBJ2-6; CDR3aa: CASKTGGNSGANVLTF
v_gene: TRBV9; j_gene: TRBJ1-5; CDR3aa: CASSQTERWQPQHF
v_gene: TRBV6-5; j_gene: TRBJ1-6; CDR3aa: CASRDRENSPLHF
v_gene: TRBV7-9; j_gene: TRBJ1-3; CDR3aa: CASSLAGSGNTIYF
v_gene: TRBV3-1/TRBV3-2; j_gene: TRBJ1-5; CDR3aa: CASSLQQVGQPQHF
v_gene: TRBV4-3; j_gene: TRBJ1-2; CDR3aa: CASSQEVQGEYGYTF
v_gene: TRBV11-3; j_gene: TRBJ2-1; CDR3aa: CASSLGLRSSLHNEQFF
v_gene: TRBV10-3; j_gene: TRBJ2-3; CDR3aa: CAIRGGSSTDTQYF
v_gene: TRBV4-3; j_gene: TRBJ1-3; CDR3aa: CASSLGPGAGNTIYF
v_gene: TRBV12-5; j_gene: TRBJ1-1; CDR3aa: CASGLAKKRDKGEAFF
v_gene: TRBV7-3; j_gene: TRBJ2-3; CDR3aa: CASSLSPGGSTDTQYF
v_gene: TRBV6-9; j_gene: TRBJ2-1; CDR3aa: CASSYSVKRAFCRGGPCSYNEQFF
v_gene: TRBV19; j_gene: TRBJ1-5; CDR3aa: CASKTPGQGASNQPQHF
v_gene: TRBV11-2; j_gene: TRBJ2-7; CDR3aa: CASSLARGTGKTEQYF
v_gene: TRBV9; j_gene: TRBJ2-3; CDR3aa: CASSARLDTDTQYF
v_gene: TRBV9; j_gene: TRBJ1-1; CDR3aa: CASSVGPEQGESFF
v_gene: TRBV9; j_gene: TRBJ1-5; CDR3aa: CASSRTGGVNQPQHF
v_gene: TRBV9; j_gene: TRBJ2-3; CDR3aa: CASSVSGATDTQYF
v_gene: TRBV19; j_gene: TRBJ2-1; CDR3aa: CASSRTESTYNEQFF
v_gene: TRBV5-8; j_gene: TRBJ1-4; CDR3aa: CASSLAAGTAGEKLFF
v_gene: TRBV5-4; j_gene: TRBJ1-1; CDR3aa: CASSKSGASANTEAFF
v_gene: TRBV4-1; j_gene: TRBJ2-1; CDR3aa: CASSQEGRTYNEQFF
v_gene: TRBV4-1; j_gene: TRBJ1-2; CDR3aa: CASSQSGTGGAINGYTF
v_gene: TRBV4-3; j_gene: TRBJ2-7; CDR3aa: CASSQGGDYEQYF
v_gene: TRBV18; j_gene: TRBJ1-5; CDR3aa: CASSPADGREDQPQHF
v_gene: TRBV4-1; j_gene: TRBJ2-2; CDR3aa: CASSPQGALNTGELFF
v_gene: TRBV3-1/TRBV3-2; j_gene: TRBJ1-4; CDR3aa: CASTQGAWEKLFF
v_gene: TRBV6-2/TRBV6-3; j_gene: TRBJ1-2; CDR3aa: CASSFGTEPYGYTF
v_gene: TRBV6-4; j_gene: TRBJ2-7; CDR3aa: CAGRQYASGESSYEQYF
v_gene: TRBV10-3; j_gene: TRBJ2-2; CDR3aa: CAIRPLAANTGELFF
v_gene: TRBV30; j_gene: TRBJ1-1; CDR3aa: CAWGQNEAFF
v_gene: TRBV3-1/TRBV3-2; j_gene: TRBJ1-6; CDR3aa: CASSQSGSSYNSPLHF
v_gene: TRBV5-1; j_gene: TRBJ2-5; CDR3aa: CASTPTGANGETQYF
v_gene: TRBV10-2; j_gene: TRBJ2-3; CDR3aa: CASSLAGGWGTDTQYF
v_gene: TRBV19; j_gene: TRBJ1-5; CDR3aa: CASRDPGVRPQHF
v_gene: TRBV5-1; j_gene: TRBJ2-7; CDR3aa: CASSRGTGETYEQYF
v_gene: TRBV28; j_gene: TRBJ1-6; CDR3aa: CASSPPTGRDNSPLHF
v_gene: TRBV18; j_gene: TRBJ2-1; CDR3aa: CASSPSTLDREQFF
v_gene: TRBV24-1; j_gene: TRBJ2-5; CDR3aa: CATSEGLKIQETQYF
v_gene: TRBV28; j_gene: TRBJ1-2; CDR3aa: CASSLSSGVEGYTF
v_gene: TRBV7-2; j_gene: TRBJ1-6; CDR3aa: CASSLLGVNSPLHF
v_gene: TRBV11-2; j_gene: TRBJ1-1; CDR3aa: CASSLGGWPEAFF
v_gene: TRBV5-4; j_gene: TRBJ1-3; CDR3aa: CASSLGGRGVSGNTIYF
v_gene: TRBV4-2; j_gene: TRBJ2-1; CDR3aa: CASSQAEAGGLYNEQFF
v_gene: TRBV4-1; j_gene: TRBJ2-5; CDR3aa: CASSQEDWRGGETQYF
v_gene: TRBV11-2; j_gene: TRBJ2-7; CDR3aa: CASSSVVKQYF
v_gene: TRBV9; j_gene: TRBJ1-4; CDR3aa: CASSPRTGGGEKLFF
v_gene: TRBV10-2; j_gene: TRBJ2-5; CDR3aa: CASSDGLMGLQETQYF
v_gene: TRBV18; j_gene: TRBJ1-2; CDR3aa: CASSPPDRVYGYTF
v_gene: TRBV6-5; j_gene: TRBJ2-5; CDR3aa: CASKPGQGRRETQYF
v_gene: TRBV27; j_gene: TRBJ2-7; CDR3aa: CASKTGTGSYEQYF
v_gene: TRBV24-1; j_gene: TRBJ2-1; CDR3aa: CATNKVVWAFYNEQFF
v_gene: TRBV3-1/TRBV3-2; j_gene: TRBJ2-5; CDR3aa: CASSQESRAGETQYF
v_gene: TRBV10-2; j_gene: TRBJ2-1; CDR3aa: CASSDTGTSGGTIPYNEQFF
v_gene: TRBV28; j_gene: TRBJ2-7; CDR3aa: CVIRGPYEQYF
v_gene: TRBV6-5; j_gene: TRBJ2-2; CDR3aa: CASSYRGGELFF
v_gene: TRBV7-6; j_gene: TRBJ2-3; CDR3aa: CASSPAGVVSDTQYF